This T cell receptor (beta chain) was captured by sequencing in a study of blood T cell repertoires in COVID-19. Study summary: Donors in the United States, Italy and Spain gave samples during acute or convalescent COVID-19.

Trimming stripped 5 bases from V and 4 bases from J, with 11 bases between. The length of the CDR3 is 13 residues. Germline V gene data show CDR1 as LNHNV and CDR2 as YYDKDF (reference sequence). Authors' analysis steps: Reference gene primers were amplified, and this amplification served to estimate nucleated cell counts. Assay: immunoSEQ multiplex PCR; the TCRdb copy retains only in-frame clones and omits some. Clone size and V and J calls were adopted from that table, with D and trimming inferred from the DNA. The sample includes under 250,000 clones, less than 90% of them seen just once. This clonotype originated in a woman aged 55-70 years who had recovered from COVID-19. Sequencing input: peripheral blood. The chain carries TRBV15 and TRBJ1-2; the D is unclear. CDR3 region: CATSEGVLYGYTF. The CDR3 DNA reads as TGTGCCACCAGCGAGGGAGTGCTCTATGGCTACACCTTC. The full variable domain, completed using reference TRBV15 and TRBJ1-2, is DAMVIQNPRYQVTQFGKPVTLSCSQTLNHNVMYWYQQKSSQAPKLLFHYYDKDFNNEADTPDNFQSRRPNTSFCFLDIRSPGLGDTAMYLCATSEGVLYGYTFGSGTRLTVV.